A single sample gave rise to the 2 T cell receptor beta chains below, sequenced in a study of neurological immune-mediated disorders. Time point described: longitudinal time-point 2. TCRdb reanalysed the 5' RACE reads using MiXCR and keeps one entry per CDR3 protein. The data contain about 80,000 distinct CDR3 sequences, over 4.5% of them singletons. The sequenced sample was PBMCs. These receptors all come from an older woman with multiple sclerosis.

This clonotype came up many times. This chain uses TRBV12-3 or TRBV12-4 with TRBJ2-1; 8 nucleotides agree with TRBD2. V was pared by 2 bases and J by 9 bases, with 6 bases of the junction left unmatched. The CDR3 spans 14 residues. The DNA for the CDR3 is TGTGCCAGCAGTTTACTTAGCGGGGTGCTTGAGCAGTTCTTC. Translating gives CASSLLSGVLEQFF.

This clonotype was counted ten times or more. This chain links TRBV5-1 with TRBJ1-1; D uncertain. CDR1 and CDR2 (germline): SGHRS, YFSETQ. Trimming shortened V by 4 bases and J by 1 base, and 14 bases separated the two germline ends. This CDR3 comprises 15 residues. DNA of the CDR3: TGCGCCAGCAGCGGGCCGAATACAGAGAACACTGAAGCTTTCTTT. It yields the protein CASSGPNTENTEAFF. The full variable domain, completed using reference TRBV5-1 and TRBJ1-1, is KAGVTQTPRYLIKTRGQQVTLSCSPISGHRSVSWYQQTPGQGLQFLFEYFSETQRNKGNFPGRFSGRQFSNSRSEMNVSTLELGDSALYLCASSGPNTENTEAFFGQGTRLTVV.